The clone carrying this TCR beta chain has only a few counts. Its matching antigen is unknown. This specimen belongs to a study of response to subunit inactivated influenza vaccine. Study-wide results and caveats: Each seasonal influenza vaccination recruits few new T cells, the authors suggested.

TCRdb re-called the RT-PCR reads through MiXCR, storing one row per CDR3 protein. The sample holds around 790,000 distinct CDR3 sequences, 21% seen once. The CDR3 is 14 residues long. Germline V lookup: CDR1 DFQATT, CDR2 SNEGSKA (reference sequence). Trimming stripped 1 base from V and 2 bases from J, with 8 bases between. The rearrangement joins TRBV20-1 to TRBJ1-4; no firm D call. Sequencing was performed on PBMCs from blood, taken roughly 5 days after vaccination. This TCR was sampled from a man aged 50 to 60 who received an inactivated influenza vaccine. Here the CDR3 reads CSARVGGTNEKLFF. DNA of the CDR3: TGCAGTGCTAGAGTCGGAGGTACTAATGAAAAACTGTTTTTT.